The 21 T cell receptor beta chains reported below all come from one sample, sequenced in a study of blood T cell repertoires in COVID-19 (TCRdb year 2020). Libraries came from the immunoSEQ multiplex PCR assay. What TCRdb holds here is the immuneACCESS table cut down to in-frame rearrangements. Part of the clones is not present; checked against another copy, under half of the missing clones reflect an unresolved V gene, and the others are unexplained. Across this sample there are roughly 21,000 clones, with roughly 84% seen only once. 2.5% to 4% of the sample is held by the ten biggest clonotypes. The sample taken for sequencing was peripheral blood. These receptors originate from a man in his forties with acute or convalescent COVID-19.

The rearrangement joins TRBV7-6 to TRBJ2-1; the D gene is possibly TRBD1 (5 bases). The germline V gene has CDR1 SGHVS and CDR2 FNYEAQ. V lost 5 bases and J 9 bases, leaving 8 bases between the germline ends. The CDR3 loop spans 11 amino acids. The chain's CDR3 is CASSPGFEQFF. Written as DNA, the CDR3 is TGTGCCAGCAGCCCAGGGTTTGAGCAGTTCTTC.

This clone was detected only a few times. The genes are TRBV30 and TRBJ1-3, with D possibly TRBD1 on 5 matching bases. Looked up from germline, CDR1 is GTSNPN and CDR2 is SVGIG (reference sequence). The ends were cut back, 2 bases at V and 0 bases at J, with 11 bases in the middle. The CDR3 loop spans 15 amino acids. This CDR3 reads CAWSWGQSSGNTIYF. The CDR3 DNA reads as TGTGCCTGGAGTTGGGGCCAAAGCTCTGGAAACACCATATATTTT.

In DNA form, the CDR3 reads TGTGCCAGCAGCCCCTCTCTCTCCTACGAGCAGTACTTC. This sequence encodes CASSPSLSYEQYF. This sequence joins TRBV3-1 (or the pseudogene TRBV3-2) and TRBJ2-7; D call uncertain. This CDR3 contains 13 residues. CDR1 is LGHDT and CDR2 is YNNKEL in the germline V gene (reference sequence). The V end was cut by 4 bases, the J end by 0 bases, with 7 bases between.

The gene calls are TRBV25-1 and TRBJ1-1, with D unresolved. In germline, CDR1 is MGHDK, CDR2 SYGVNS. The CDR3 has 12 residues. V lost 6 bases to trimming and J lost 4 bases, with 9 bases between them. The CDR3 DNA sequence: TGTGCCAGCAGGGCGGCCGGCACTGAAGCTTTCTTT. The encoded protein is CASRAAGTEAFF.

In nucleotides, the CDR3 is TGTGCCTGGAACAGGGGCGTCTGGGGCTACACCTTC. Amino acids: CAWNRGVWGYTF. The chain couples TRBV30 to TRBJ1-2, with TRBD1 matching 7 bases. The CDR3 runs to 12 residues. The germline gives CDR1 GTSNPN, CDR2 SVGIG (reference sequence). V was clipped by 4 bases and J by 8 bases; unmatched bases: 7.

The V and J genes are TRBV6-1 and TRBJ2-5, with TRBD2 identical over 7 bases. The length of the CDR3 is 15 residues. V lost 1 base, J lost 7 bases, and 9 bases stayed unmatched. From germline, CDR1 is MNHNS and CDR2 SASEGT. The CDR3 DNA is TGTGCCAGCAGTGAAGACACGGCGGGAGTGGGGACCCAGTACTTC. As protein: CASSEDTAGVGTQYF.

This sequence joins TRBV7-2 and TRBJ2-3; perhaps TRBD1 as D (6 bases). Germline V gene lookup returns CDR1 SGHTA and CDR2 FQGNSA. V was clipped by 4 bases and J by 2 bases, with 13 bases between them. This CDR3 is 15 amino acids long. CDR3 sequence: CASSSLDRFTDTQYF. CDR3 coding DNA: TGTGCCAGCAGCTCCTTGGACAGATTCACAGATACGCAGTATTTT.

The rearrangement links TRBV19 to TRBJ1-2, with 7 bases fitting TRBD1. CDR1 is LNHDA, CDR2 SQIVND, per germline (reference sequence). V was pared by 6 bases and J by 4 bases, with 14 bases of the junction left unmatched. The CDR3 has 16 residues. The CDR3 region is CASREGASTGSYGYTF. CDR3 nucleotides: TGTGCCAGTAGAGAGGGGGCTTCCACCGGGAGCTATGGCTACACCTTC. Looking up the rest from reference TRBV19 and TRBJ1-2 gives the full variable domain: DGGITQSPKYLFRKEGQNVTLSCEQNLNHDAMYWYRQDPGQGLRLIYYSQIVNDFQKGDIAEGYSVSREKKESFPLTVTSAQKNPTAFYLCASREGASTGSYGYTFGSGTRLTVV.

This chain uses TRBV19 with TRBJ1-1, with unresolved D. V was trimmed by 2 bases and J by 1 base, leaving 11 bases between them. This CDR3 is built from 15 residues. Germline-derived CDR1 and CDR2 are LNHDA and SQIVND (reference sequence). In DNA, the CDR3 is TGTGCCAGTAGTATAACGGGCGGGTCGAACACTGAAGCTTTCTTT. It encodes CASSITGGSNTEAFF.

The chain employs TRBV6-5 and TRBJ1-1; tentatively, D is TRBD1 (6 bases). The CDR3 runs 13 residues. Germline V gives CDR1 MNHEY, CDR2 SVGAGI. V dropped 6 bases and J dropped 8 bases, with 16 bases sitting between them. This CDR3 reads CASRRASGQEAFF. The CDR3 nucleotides are TGTGCCAGCAGGCGAGCCTCGGGACAAGAAGCTTTCTTT.

This chain links TRBV27 with TRBJ2-7; 7 bases align to TRBD2. CDR3 length equals 13 residues. Germline CDR1 is MNHEY and CDR2 is SMNVEV (reference sequence). With 1 base clipped from V and 3 bases from J, the junction kept 0 bases outside the gene matches. DNA for the CDR3: TGTGCCAGCAGTTTATGGGGGGGCTACGAGCAGTACTTC. Its protein product is CASSLWGGYEQYF.

The V and J genes are TRBV7-2 and TRBJ2-7, with 7 bases identical to TRBD2. Germline trimming cut 5 bases from V and 0 bases from J; bases unmatched to any gene: 10. The CDR3 spans 16 residues. The germline gives CDR1 SGHTA, CDR2 FQGNSA. The DNA of the CDR3 is TGTGCCAGCAGCACAAGCTGGGGCGGGAGCTCCTACGAGCAGTACTTC. This sequence encodes CASSTSWGGSSYEQYF.

This chain uses TRBV5-4 with TRBJ2-5; 9 bases align to TRBD1. Per germline, CDR1 SGHNT and CDR2 YYREEE (reference sequence). V was pared by 4 bases and J by 2 bases, with 6 bases of the junction left unmatched. The CDR3 has 15 residues. The CDR3 reads CASSTTGGRQETQYF. CDR3 sequence (DNA): TGTGCCAGCAGCACGACAGGGGGGCGTCAAGAGACCCAGTACTTC.

This chain joins TRBV14 and TRBJ1-4, with TRBD1 matching over 8 bases. The CDR3 covers 15 residues. The V gene's germline CDR1 is SGHDN and CDR2 FVKESK. The V and J ends lost 5 bases and 3 bases, in that order; junction bases with no gene match: 5. CDR3 in DNA: TGTGCCAGCAGCAGGACAGGGAGCCCTAATGAAAAACTGTTTTTT. Translation: CASSRTGSPNEKLFF.

The J gene is TRBJ1-6, the V gene TRBV19; TRBD1 agrees at 8 bases. The CDR3 length is 14 residues. Germline loops: CDR1 LNHDA, CDR2 SQIVND (reference sequence). With 5 bases clipped from V and 12 bases from J, the junction kept 9 bases outside the gene matches. This CDR3 reads CASSVGTGSLPLHF. The CDR3 DNA sequence: TGTGCCAGTAGTGTGGGGACAGGTTCCCTACCCCTCCACTTT.

The V call is TRBV27, the J call TRBJ1-5; D possibly corresponds to TRBD1 (6 bases). V lost 8 bases and J lost 1, with 12 bases in between. The CDR3 is 14 residues long. Germline V gives CDR1 MNHEY, CDR2 SMNVEV (reference sequence). DNA of the CDR3: TGTGCCAGCGGGGAGAGGGGGAGCAATCAGCCCCAGCATTTT. Protein: CASGERGSNQPQHF.

The chain recombines TRBV4-3 with TRBJ1-3; 7 nucleotides agree with TRBD1. Germline assignment: CDR1 LGHNA and CDR2 YSLEER. V shed 3 bases and J 8 bases; nucleotides not matched to a gene: 7. The CDR3 spans 14 residues. The CDR3 loop is CASSHRTGSDTIYF. The CDR3 bases are TGCGCCAGCAGCCATAGGACAGGAAGTGACACCATATATTTT.

The CDR3 region has the DNA TGTGCCAGCAGCGCGGGGACAGGGTCGGTAGAAGCTTTCTTT. This encodes CASSAGTGSVEAFF. The chain combines TRBV11-2 with TRBJ1-1; 9 bases are a match to TRBD1. The CDR3 sequence is 14 residues long. V was clipped by 5 bases and J by 8 bases; unmatched bases: 9. Germline V gives CDR1 SGHAT, CDR2 FQNNGV.

The chain carries TRBV5-4 and TRBJ1-6; D perhaps matches TRBD1 (5 bases). The CDR3 length is 14 residues. Trimming left V 5 bases short and J 5 bases short, with 11 bases between. CDR1 SGHNT and CDR2 YYREEE come from the germline V gene (reference sequence). CDR3 amino acids: CASSGARDNSPLHF. In DNA, the CDR3 is TGTGCCAGCAGTGGGGCCAGGGATAATTCACCCCTCCACTTT.

The J gene is TRBJ2-3, the V gene TRBV6-5; D is unresolved. The V and J ends lost 7 bases and 2 bases respectively, with 13 bases between them. This CDR3 is 14 amino acids long. CDR1 is MNHEY, CDR2 SVGAGI, per germline. CDR3 bases: TGTGCCAGCAACCATGGCGGATACACAGATACGCAGTATTTT. Its translation: CASNHGGYTDTQYF.

This chain uses TRBV5-6 with TRBJ1-1; weak D call: TRBD1 (5 bases). The ends were cut back, 6 bases at V and 3 bases at J, with 15 bases in the middle. This CDR3 comprises 14 residues. Germline CDR1 SGHDT, CDR2 YYEEEE. The CDR3 region is CASTYGGGYTEAFF. The CDR3 DNA reads TGTGCCAGCACCTACGGTGGGGGGTACACTGAAGCTTTCTTT.